These T cell receptor beta chains were read from a single sample in a study of cytomegalovirus exposure and HLA in healthy donors. The assay was immunoSEQ multiplex PCR, and TCRdb's table has in-frame clones only and misses some. Seen here are fewer than 350,000 clones, 70% to 90% observed once, and the top ten hold about 2.5%. The sample comprised PBMCs. These receptors all come from a woman aged 18-30 years in good health and CMV-seronegative. Each CDR3 is given with its conserved first and last residue. The D gene is left open where the match is weak. Size values are once, few and many counts, or a class for expanded clones, and some rows have none.

NA	TRBJ2-7	TRBV5-4	NA	TGTGCCAGCAGCCCTGGCGGGTACGAGCAGTACTTC	CASSPGGYEQYF
TRBD1	TRBJ2-7	TRBV27	NA	TGTGCCAGCAGTTTCAGACAGGGGGCACTTCAAGCCTACGAGCAGTACTTC	CASSFRQGALQAYEQYF
TRBD1	TRBJ2-1	TRBV14	NA	TGTGCCAGCAGCCATACAGGGGACAATGTCTACAATGAGCAGTTCTTC	CASSHTGDNVYNEQFF
NA	TRBJ2-7	TRBV6-5	NA	TGTGCCAGCACCCCGGGCCAGGGAAGGGACGAGCAGTACTTC	CASTPGQGRDEQYF
NA	TRBJ1-2	TRBV2	NA	TGTGCCAGCGGGAGGGAGAGGCTCTTAGATGGCTACACCTTC	CASGRERLLDGYTF
TRBD2	TRBJ2-7	TRBV27	NA	TGTGCCAGCAGTCTTAGCGGGAACTTCTACGAGCAGTACTTC	CASSLSGNFYEQYF
NA	TRBJ1-5	TRBV10-3	NA	TGTGCCATCAGTGAGAACGGGGTTGTCCAGCCCCAGCATTTT	CAISENGVVQPQHF
NA	TRBJ2-7	TRBV10-1	NA	TGCGCCAGCAGGAAAGGGGATTTTATTCCGGGACATTTCTCCTACGAGCAGTACTTC	CASRKGDFIPGHFSYEQYF
NA	TRBJ1-5	TRBV2	few	TGTGCCAGCAGTGAAGAAGGCGGCTATCAGCCCCAGCATTTT	CASSEEGGYQPQHF
TRBD1	TRBJ1-2	TRBV29-1	NA	TGCAGCGTTGAAGAACCGGGACAGGTTCGGATCTTGGAGTATGGCTACACCTTC	CSVEEPGQVRILEYGYTF
TRBD2	TRBJ2-7	TRBV2	NA	TGTGCCAGCAGTGAAGGTCTCATAGCGGGGGGCCCTGACGAGCAGTACTTC	CASSEGLIAGGPDEQYF
NA	TRBJ2-7	TRBV10-1	NA	TGCGCCAGCAGTGAGTCCGGGTACCCCTACGAGCAGTACTTC	CASSESGYPYEQYF
NA	TRBJ2-3	TRBV18	NA	TGTGCCAGCTCCCCATCTTACACAGATACGCAGTATTTT	CASSPSYTDTQYF
NA	TRBJ1-6	TRBV10-3	NA	TGTGCCATCCGCGGGGGGATAAATTCACCCCTCCACTTT	CAIRGGINSPLHF